Below, 4 T cell receptor beta chains from the same sample are listed, as sequenced in a study of blood T cells in healthy people across ages. Primed by a sample-barcoded 5' primer and a J-beta primer mix, a second PCR proceeded for roughly 7 to 12 cycles. TCRdb re-derived calls from the 5' RACE reads in MiXCR, one entry per CDR3 protein. Seen here are about 810,000 distinct CDR3 sequences, approximately 35% observed once, and the top ten hold roughly 13%. The sequenced sample consisted of blood. Receptor source: a man aged 18 to 29 in good health.

This sequence joins TRBV5-1 and TRBJ2-1; possible D gene TRBD2, 6 bases. V gave up 4 bases and J gave up 7 bases, with 21 bases separating them. Germline assignment: CDR1 SGHRS and CDR2 YFSETQ. The CDR3 contains 16 residues. The CDR3 protein is CASSGIGGRSGNEQFF. In DNA, the CDR3 is TGCGCCAGCAGCGGAATCGGGGGACGCAGTGGGAATGAGCAGTTCTTC.

The chain has TRBV5-1 and TRBJ2-4, with a weak D call TRBD1 (6 bases). Matching the DNA end better, TRBJ2-7 makes the J call doubtful. The V gene's germline CDR1 is SGHRS and CDR2 YFSETQ. The length of the CDR3 is 16 residues. The CDR3 reads CASSLGGRNTVHEQYF. The CDR3 DNA reads as TGCGCCAGCAGCTTGGGGGGGCGCAACACTGTCCACGAGCAGTACTTC.

The chain has TRBV4-2 and TRBJ2-1; D possibly corresponds to TRBD2 (7 bases). The CDR3 totals 16 residues. The V gene's germline CDR1 is LGHNA and CDR2 YNFKEQ. V dropped 4 bases and J dropped 3 bases, with 16 bases sitting between them. The CDR3 nucleotides read TGTGCCAGCAGCCCGAGAGGCGGGGGCGACTACAATGAGCAGTTCTTC. This codes for CASSPRGGGDYNEQFF.

The rearrangement joins TRBV20-1 to TRBJ2-2; TRBD1 is a possible D gene (6 bases). Trimming pared 7 bases from V and 5 bases from J, leaving 11 bases between. The length of the CDR3 is 12 residues. CDR1 DFQATT and CDR2 SNEGSKA come from the germline V gene (reference sequence). CDR3 region: CSVTGLTGELFF. The CDR3 nucleotides are TGCAGTGTGACAGGCCTAACCGGGGAGCTGTTTTTT.